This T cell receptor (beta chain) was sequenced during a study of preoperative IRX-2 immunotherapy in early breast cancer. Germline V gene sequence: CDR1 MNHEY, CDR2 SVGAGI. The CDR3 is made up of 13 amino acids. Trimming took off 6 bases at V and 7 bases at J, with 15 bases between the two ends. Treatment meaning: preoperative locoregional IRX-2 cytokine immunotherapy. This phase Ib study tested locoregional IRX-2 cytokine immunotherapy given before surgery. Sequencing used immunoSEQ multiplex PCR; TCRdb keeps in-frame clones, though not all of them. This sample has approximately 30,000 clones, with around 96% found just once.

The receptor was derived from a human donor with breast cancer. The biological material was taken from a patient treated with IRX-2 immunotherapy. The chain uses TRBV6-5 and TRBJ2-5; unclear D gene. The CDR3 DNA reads TGTGCCAGCAGCTACGAATTACTGGCGACCCAGTACTTC. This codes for CASSYELLATQYF.